Listed below are T cell receptor beta chains from one sample, sequenced in a study of blood T cell repertoires in COVID-19. TCRdb's table, derived via immunoSEQ multiplex PCR, lists solely in-frame clones and lacks some. The profile shows about 230,000 clones, around four fifths of them singletons. Sequenced material: peripheral blood. The receptors originated from a woman in her seventies with active or convalescent COVID-19. Each CDR3 is given with its conserved first and last residue. D genes are given only for firm matches. Clone sizes are given selectively: once, few, many, or a class where the clone is expanded.

d_call	cdr3_length	j_call	v_call	clone_size	cdr3_aa	cdr3_nt
-	13	TRBJ2-5	TRBV5-1	-	CASSFSPEETQYF	TGCGCCAGCAGCTTCTCTCCAGAAGAGACCCAGTACTTC
-	13	TRBJ2-5	TRBV7-7	-	CASSFDRRETQYF	TGTGCTAGCAGCTTCGACAGGCGAGAGACCCAGTACTTC
-	16	TRBJ1-1	TRBV7-6	-	CASSSLGGASGAEAFF	TGTGCCAGCAGTTCCCTTGGGGGGGCGAGTGGGGCTGAAGCTTTCTTT
TRBD1	15	TRBJ1-1	TRBV5-5	-	CASSFSGQGETEAFF	TGTGCCAGCAGCTTTTCTGGACAGGGAGAGACTGAAGCTTTCTTT
-	10	TRBJ2-1	TRBV7-9	-	CASRRDEQFF	TGTGCCAGCAGGAGGGATGAGCAGTTCTTC
TRBD2	12	TRBJ2-1	TRBV5-4	-	CASSLESGGALF	TGTGCCAGCAGCTTGGAAAGCGGGGGGGCACTCTTC
TRBD1	16	TRBJ1-2	TRBV6-2/TRBV6-3	-	CASSYRTGGIDYGYTF	TGTGCCAGCAGTTACAGAACAGGGGGCATCGACTATGGCTACACCTTC
-	16	TRBJ2-7	TRBV20-1	-	CSASPRGLLSSYEQYF	TGCAGTGCTAGTCCTAGGGGACTCCTGAGCTCCTACGAGCAGTACTTC
-	16	TRBJ1-5	TRBV5-6	few	CASSLNRPGGNQPQHF	TGTGCCAGCAGCTTGAATAGGCCGGGGGGCAATCAGCCCCAGCATTTT
-	12	TRBJ2-3	TRBV2	few	CASRDNSDTQYF	TGTGCCAGCAGAGACAACTCAGATACGCAGTATTTT
-	17	TRBJ2-3	TRBV27	-	CASSFGSYQTYTDTQYF	TGTGCCAGCAGTTTCGGATCATACCAGACTTACACAGATACGCAGTATTTT
TRBD1	14	TRBJ1-6	TRBV6-5	-	CASSPDRGNSPLHF	TGTGCCAGCAGCCCCGACAGGGGCAATTCACCCCTCCACTTT
TRBD2	14	TRBJ2-4	TRBV7-2	-	CASSLEWGGDIQYF	TGTGCCAGCAGCTTAGAGTGGGGAGGGGACATTCAGTACTTC
TRBD2	16	TRBJ2-1	TRBV2	-	CASTEFQRGGKNEQFF	TGTGCCAGCACAGAATTCCAGCGGGGGGGTAAAAATGAGCAGTTCTTC
TRBD1	11	TRBJ2-1	TRBV20-1	-	CSAGDSSRQFF	TGCAGTGCTGGGGACAGTTCGAGGCAGTTCTTC
TRBD1	15	TRBJ2-5	TRBV28	-	CASRGTGETQETQYF	TGTGCCAGCAGGGGGACAGGAGAAACACAAGAGACCCAGTACTTC
-	17	TRBJ1-2	TRBV3-1/TRBV3-2	-	CASSQGGLAGLTRGYTF	TGTGCCAGCAGCCAAGGAGGATTGGCAGGGCTCACCCGAGGCTACACCTTC
-	16	TRBJ2-3	TRBV4-2	-	CASSQDSRVWTDTQYF	TGTGCCAGCAGCCAAGATTCGAGGGTTTGGACAGATACGCAGTATTTT
TRBD2	16	TRBJ2-1	TRBV6-5	-	CASSYSITSGRNEQFF	TGTGCCAGCAGTTACTCGATTACTAGCGGGAGGAATGAGCAGTTCTTC
-	14	TRBJ2-3	TRBV3-1/TRBV3-2	once	CASSRLWGTDTQYF	TGTGCCAGCAGCAGACTTTGGGGCACAGATACGCAGTATTTT
-	15	TRBJ2-1	TRBV4-2	-	CASSQGREPFNEQFF	TGTGCCAGCAGCCAAGGGCGGGAACCCTTCAATGAGCAGTTCTTC
-	13	TRBJ1-5	TRBV24-1	-	CATSDFSGQPQHF	TGTGCCACCAGTGATTTCTCCGGTCAGCCCCAGCATTTT
-	13	TRBJ2-1	TRBV9	-	CASSVDRETEQFF	TGTGCCAGCAGCGTAGACAGGGAGACTGAGCAGTTCTTC
TRBD1	14	TRBJ1-4	TRBV6-6	-	CASRSGQGIEKLFF	TGTGCCAGCAGGTCGGGACAGGGCATTGAAAAACTGTTTTTT
TRBD2	13	TRBJ2-7	TRBV10-1	-	CASSAGTSLVQYF	TGCGCCAGCAGTGCGGGGACTAGCTTGGTGCAGTACTTC
-	13	TRBJ2-5	TRBV29-1	once	CSVESSQGETQYF	TGCAGCGTTGAGTCTAGCCAAGGAGAGACCCAGTACTTC
TRBD1	17	TRBJ1-4	TRBV6-6	-	CASSRQGAGWGDEKLFF	TGTGCCAGCAGTCGACAGGGGGCCGGATGGGGTGATGAAAAACTGTTTTTT
TRBD2	17	TRBJ2-1	TRBV7-8	-	CASSYPRLAGGQREQFF	TGTGCCAGCAGCTACCCGAGACTAGCGGGGGGTCAACGAGAGCAGTTCTTC